This is a list of T cell receptor beta chains from one sample in a study of T cell responses to AZD1222 COVID-19 vaccine. TCRdb's table, derived via immunoSEQ multiplex PCR, lists solely in-frame clones and lacks some. Of under 150,000 clones detected, about 92% appear once; the ten largest clones hold approximately 5%. Sequencing was performed on peripheral blood, taken on day 0 of AZD1222 vaccination. The origin of the receptors is an adult in good health. Each CDR3 is given without its conserved first and last residue. D genes are given only for firm matches.

TRBV6-5	TRBJ2-7	NA	ASSYMSGVDEQY
TRBV6-5	TRBJ1-1	NA	ASSYEGPGGFSEAF
TRBV27	TRBJ2-2	TRBD1	ASSPALGQAVWPGELF
TRBV6-2/TRBV6-3	TRBJ2-7	NA	ASSQGPGPFYEQY
TRBV29-1	TRBJ2-5	NA	SVDLDPRETQY
TRBV9	TRBJ1-4	NA	ASSVTSAADEKLF
TRBV5-1	TRBJ2-5	NA	ASSPDIGTGETQY
TRBV27	TRBJ2-5	NA	ASSVSVGQETQY
TRBV11-2	TRBJ2-2	NA	ASTPTSHRTGELF
TRBV11-2	TRBJ2-2	TRBD1	ASSLAQGGTGELF
TRBV7-9	TRBJ2-1	TRBD1	ASSRGTGGSYNEQF
TRBV28	TRBJ1-2	NA	ASSFAGGYT
TRBV7-2	TRBJ2-1	NA	ASSLGLADREQF
TRBV20-1	TRBJ1-4	NA	SASLTANEKLF
TRBV6-5	TRBJ1-4	TRBD1	ASTPQGGPREKLF
TRBV7-2	TRBJ2-5	NA	ASSSGRLQETQY
TRBV4-3	TRBJ1-3	TRBD1	ASSQDPWTGRNTIY
TRBV5-1	TRBJ2-3	NA	ASSLGSSTDTQY
TRBV10-3	TRBJ2-7	TRBD1	AISEDRVSEQY
TRBV2	TRBJ1-5	NA	ASSDGFGAQH
TRBV6-5	TRBJ2-2	NA	ASSKGSDRYGELF
TRBV27	TRBJ2-3	TRBD2	ASAEIAGGPSADTQY
TRBV5-1	TRBJ2-7	NA	ASSLDEGSEQY
TRBV19	TRBJ1-1	TRBD1	ASSIVPGQMNTEAF
TRBV7-6	TRBJ1-5	TRBD1	ASSPRTGALSNQPQH
TRBV7-9	TRBJ2-1	TRBD1	ASSHGQGAPGQF
TRBV7-9	TRBJ1-5	NA	ASSLGPGFNQPQH
TRBV2	TRBJ2-1	NA	ASRGYNEQF